What follows are 14 T cell receptor beta chains derived from one specimen sequenced in a study of cytomegalovirus exposure and HLA in healthy donors. Vbeta (60) and Jbeta (13) primers were used in the PCR. Only in-frame clones appear in the TCRdb table, and some are missing; sequencing was by immunoSEQ multiplex PCR. Of 100,000 to 150,000 clones listed, more than 60% are singletons. The material sequenced was PBMCs. These receptors all come from a woman in her forties in good health and CMV-seronegative.

The V and J genes are TRBV4-2 and TRBJ2-7; 8 nucleotides line up with TRBD2. Losses at the gene ends were 2 bases for V and 0 bases for J; bases not matched to a gene: 3. CDR1 and CDR2 from the germline V gene are LGHNA and YNFKEQ. The CDR3 extends over 15 amino acids. The CDR3 DNA reads TGTGCCAGCAGCCAACTGGGGACTAGCTCCTACGAGCAGTACTTC. As protein: CASSQLGTSSYEQYF.

This chain links TRBV5-5 with TRBJ2-5; 12 bases are shared with TRBD2. The germline gives CDR1 SGHKS, CDR2 YYEKEE (reference sequence). V gave up 2 bases and J gave up 6 bases; unmatched junction bases: 14. The CDR3 is 18 residues long. CDR3 region: CASSLGDREGLAGQTQYF. In DNA form, the CDR3 reads TGTGCCAGCAGCTTAGGAGATCGTGAGGGACTAGCGGGCCAGACCCAGTACTTC.

In DNA, the CDR3 is TGTGCCAGCAGTGAAGTAGCGGGTAGATACAATGAGCAGTTCTTC. It codes for CASSEVAGRYNEQFF. This rearrangement joins TRBV2 to TRBJ2-1, with TRBD2 matching 7 bases. CDR1 and CDR2 (germline): SNHLY, FYNNEI. Trimming removed 1 base from V and 4 bases from J; junction bases left unmatched: 4. The CDR3 totals 15 residues.

This clone was seen a handful of times. The chain combines TRBV10-3 with TRBJ2-3, with 9 bases fitting TRBD2. The CDR3 has 14 residues. Germline V gives CDR1 ENHRY, CDR2 SYGVKD. V gave up 8 bases and J gave up 1 base; unmatched junction bases: 4. This CDR3 reads CAIGLALGTDTQYF. CDR3 nucleotides: TGTGCCATCGGACTAGCGCTCGGCACAGATACGCAGTATTTT.

The chain is built from TRBV29-1 and TRBJ1-5; D gene unclear. The CDR3 loop spans 15 amino acids. V lost 4 bases to trimming and J lost 2 bases, with 15 bases between them. Germline CDR1 SQVTM, CDR2 ANQGSEA. The CDR3 nucleotides are TGCAGCGTTGGGTGGCGGTTTTGGGGCAATCAGCCCCAGCATTTT. This gives the protein CSVGWRFWGNQPQHF.

This chain connects TRBV7-2 to TRBJ2-5; tentative D call: TRBD2 (6 bases). Germline V gives CDR1 SGHTA, CDR2 FQGNSA. V was clipped by 0 bases and J by 2 bases, with 13 bases between them. The CDR3 consists of 16 residues. CDR3: CASSLAGIGLQETQYF. In DNA, the CDR3 is TGTGCCAGCAGCTTAGCCGGGATAGGACTACAAGAGACCCAGTACTTC.

The chain employs TRBV27 and TRBJ2-7; D is undetermined. Germline CDR1 and CDR2: MNHEY and SMNVEV (reference sequence). V lost 4 bases and J 4 bases, leaving 8 bases between the germline ends. CDR3 size: 12 residues. The CDR3 is CASSSPHYEQYF. CDR3 DNA sequence: TGTGCCAGCAGTTCCCCCCATTACGAGCAGTACTTC.

V usage is TRBV10-2 and J usage is TRBJ2-7; TRBD2 matches 7 bases. The CDR3 is 13 residues long. Germline values: CDR1 WSHSY, CDR2 SAAADI. The ends lost 4 bases at V and 5 bases at J; junction bases unmatched: 5. CDR3 coding DNA: TGCGCCAGCAGTGGGGGGACTACTAACGAGCAGTACTTC. Residues: CASSGGTTNEQYF.

This clone was counted a single time. This chain joins TRBV7-3 and TRBJ1-1, with a possible D match to TRBD1 (5 bases). CDR1 is SGHTA, CDR2 FQGTGA, per germline. V lost 5 bases and J 1 base, leaving 8 bases between the germline ends. This CDR3 comprises 13 residues. CDR3 residues: CASSQTENTEAFF. CDR3 DNA sequence: TGTGCCAGCAGCCAGACAGAGAACACTGAAGCTTTCTTT.

The gene calls are TRBV10-1 and TRBJ2-3, with D perhaps matching TRBD2 (6 bases). The CDR3 is 15 amino acids. V was cut by 3 bases and J by 0 bases, with 10 bases left in between. CDR1 and CDR2 from the germline V gene are WNHNN and SYGVQD (reference sequence). CDR3 region: CASSDISGSTDTQYF. CDR3 coding DNA: TGCGCCAGCAGTGATATTAGCGGTAGCACAGATACGCAGTATTTT.

V and J are TRBV27 and TRBJ2-1, with 7 bases lining up with TRBD1. CDR3 length: 14 amino acids. J lost 6 bases, V lost 3 bases, and 5 bases had no gene match. Germline-derived CDR1 and CDR2 are MNHEY and SMNVEV (reference sequence). In nucleotides, the CDR3 is TGTGCCAGCAGTTTGAGGGGGCTAGTCAATGAGCAGTTCTTC. It encodes CASSLRGLVNEQFF.

The chain links TRBV19 to TRBJ2-1; TRBD1 matches at 8 bases. In germline, CDR1 is LNHDA, CDR2 SQIVND (reference sequence). This CDR3 contains 16 residues. V lost 3 bases, J lost 6 bases, and 10 bases stayed unmatched. CDR3 protein: CASSMNQGANVNEQFF. The CDR3 region has the DNA TGTGCCAGTAGTATGAATCAGGGGGCAAATGTCAATGAGCAGTTCTTC.

The J gene is TRBJ2-7, the V gene TRBV19; D remains ambiguous. Looked up from germline, CDR1 is LNHDA and CDR2 is SQIVND (reference sequence). The CDR3 contains 13 residues. With 6 bases removed from V and 3 bases from J, the gap between germline ends came to 12 bases. In DNA form, the CDR3 reads TGTGCCAGTAGACCCAACGGTCGCTACGAGCAGTACTTC. It translates to CASRPNGRYEQYF.

The V call is TRBV6-5, the J call TRBJ2-7; TRBD2 might be the D (5 bases). The V end lost 5 bases, the J end lost 2 bases, and 13 bases lay between the germline ends. The CDR3 is 14 residues long. CDR1 MNHEY and CDR2 SVGAGI come from the germline V gene. The CDR3 bases are TGTGCCAGCAGTACCAGCGGTCACACCTACGAGCAGTACTTC. It codes for CASSTSGHTYEQYF.